The 9 T cell receptor beta chains below were found in one sample sequenced in a study of tumor-infiltrating lymphocytes in oesophageal squamous cell carcinoma. Using its own MiXCR run on the PCR reads, TCRdb lists one record per CDR3 protein. This table has 15,000 to 20,000 distinct CDR3 sequences, around 50% appearing once. Sequencing was performed on normal esophageal tissue next to the tumor. All receptors come from a female donor with esophageal squamous cell carcinoma.

This rearrangement joins TRBV12-3 or TRBV12-4 to TRBJ2-7; 10 bases map to TRBD1. The CDR3 has 15 amino acids. V lost 2 bases to trimming and J lost 3 bases; unmatched junction nucleotides: 4. CDR3: CASSLSWTGGYEQYF. The DNA for the CDR3 is TGTGCCAGCAGTTTATCATGGACAGGGGGCTACGAGCAGTACTTC.

The chain combines TRBV11-3 with TRBJ2-2, with D perhaps TRBD2 (5 bases). Germline V gives CDR1 SGHNT, CDR2 YENEEA. This CDR3 spans 13 amino acids. V was pared by 5 bases and J by 6 bases, with 10 bases between. In DNA, the CDR3 is TGTGCCAGCAGCGTGGACTCTCCCGGGGAGCTGTTTTTT. Translated: CASSVDSPGELFF.

The chain links TRBV19 to TRBJ1-6; 8 bases are shared with TRBD1. The CDR3 consists of 16 residues. The V gene end was trimmed by 3 bases and the J gene end by 8 bases; junction bases not matched to a gene: 9. The germline gives CDR1 LNHDA, CDR2 SQIVND (reference sequence). CDR3 in amino acids: CASSIYGTGGHSPLHF. The CDR3 DNA follows: TGTGCCAGTAGTATCTACGGGACAGGCGGGCATTCACCCCTCCACTTT.

The V call is TRBV10-2, the J call TRBJ2-3, with a possible D match to TRBD2 (5 bases). The CDR3 length is 15 residues. Germline V CDR1 and CDR2: WSHSY, SAAADI. The V and J ends lost 3 bases and 1 base respectively, with 11 bases between them. CDR3 protein: CASSESGSRTDTQYF. The CDR3 DNA sequence: TGCGCCAGCAGTGAATCGGGGTCTCGCACAGATACGCAGTATTTT.

V usage is TRBV5-1 and J usage is TRBJ2-3; 7 bases fit TRBD2. The last part of the DNA fits TRBJ2-5 better; the J call may be wrong. Germline assignment: CDR1 SGHRS and CDR2 YFSETQ. There are 14 residues in the CDR3. CDR3 sequence: CASSLEGRGETQYF. The CDR3 DNA reads TGCGCCAGCAGCTTGGAGGGGCGGGGGGAGACCCAGTACTTC.

The V gene is TRBV7-6, the J gene TRBJ1-4; TRBD1 aligns across 7 bases. Trimming took 8 bases from V and 5 from J; bases not matched to a gene: 5. The CDR3 spans 13 residues. The germline CDR1 and CDR2 sequences are SGHVS and FNYEAQ. DNA of the CDR3: TGTGCCAGCGCGACAGGGAAAAATGAAAAACTGTTTTTT. Its protein product is CASATGKNEKLFF.

The chain carries TRBV7-8 and TRBJ2-4; D is unclear. Trimming removed 0 bases from V and 8 bases from J, with 8 bases in between. The germline gives CDR1 SGHVS, CDR2 FQNEAQ. CDR3 length: 13 residues. The chain's CDR3 is CASSLAQLDIQYF. The CDR3, as DNA: TGTGCCAGCAGCTTAGCACAGTTAGACATTCAGTACTTC.

The V gene is TRBV7-2, the J gene TRBJ2-3; D gene uncertain. The end of the DNA aligns better with TRBJ2-5, so the J call may be wrong. The CDR3 is made up of 15 amino acids. The germline V gene encodes CDR1 SGHTA and CDR2 FQGNSA. CDR3 region: CASSPDGYFQETQYF. CDR3 DNA sequence: TGTGCCAGCAGCCCAGACGGGTACTTCCAAGAGACCCAGTACTTC.

The rearrangement links TRBV6-2 or TRBV6-3 to TRBJ2-5, with D tentatively TRBD2 (7 bases). Germline V CDR1 and CDR2: MNHEY, SVGEGT. The CDR3 covers 13 residues. Trimming removed 10 bases at V and 4 bases at J, with 16 bases between. CDR3 sequence: CAIDPGGSETQYF. The CDR3 coding sequence is TGTGCCATCGACCCGGGGGGCTCAGAGACCCAGTACTTC.